This paragraph reports one T cell receptor (beta chain). What it binds is not known. The data belong to a study of OX40 agonist ivuxolimab in advanced cancers. Study information: The study gave patients intravenous ivuxolimab at 0.01 to 10 mg/kg every 2 weeks.

Trimming removed 10 bases at V and 8 bases at J, with 29 bases between. The germline gives CDR1 LNHDA, CDR2 SQIVND (reference sequence). The CDR3 spans 16 residues. Using immunoSEQ multiplex PCR, the repertoire was profiled, and TCRdb retains in-frame clones only, with some absent. This sample has over 45,000 clones, with approximately 83% found just once. Study conclusions and caveats: At 0.1 to 3.0 mg/kg, CD4+ and CD8+ blood T cells expanded clonally by week 6.

The sequence derives from an adult with an advanced solid tumor such as melanoma, head and neck, liver or kidney cancer. Sequenced here: CD4+ or CD8+ T cells sorted from blood, sampled in a trial of the OX40 agonist ivuxolimab. The rearrangement links TRBV19 to TRBJ1-2, with TRBD1 as a possible D gene (6 bases). Here the CDR3 DNA reads TGTGCCACCAACGACAGGTTTCTCCGTCCCACTATCGGCTACACCTTC. Its translation: CATNDRFLRPTIGYTF.